A single sample is the source of the 28 T cell receptor beta chains below, sequenced in a study of cytomegalovirus exposure and HLA in healthy donors. The primer mix had 60 Vbeta and 13 Jbeta primers. The table came from immunoSEQ multiplex PCR; TCRdb's copy has only in-frame clones and leaves some out. The table has around 120,000 clones, less than 20% seen once; the top ten hold 1.9%. Sequenced material: PBMCs. These receptors were obtained from a woman aged 18-29 years in good health and CMV-seronegative.

The table lists this clone with a few counts. The rearrangement links TRBV7-9 to TRBJ2-7; the D is unclear. The germline CDR1 and CDR2 sequences are SEHNR and FQNEAQ (reference sequence). The V end lost 6 bases, the J end lost 7 bases, and 10 bases lay between the germline ends. The CDR3 is 11 residues long. The CDR3 reads CASSVSEEQYF. Written as DNA, the CDR3 is TGTGCCAGCAGTGTTTCGGAGGAGCAGTACTTC.

The CDR3 loop is CASRNRGANTEAFF. CDR3 DNA sequence: TGTGCCAGCAGAAACAGGGGAGCAAACACTGAAGCTTTCTTT. The chain has TRBV6-5 and TRBJ1-1; 7 nucleotides line up with TRBD1. Germline loops: CDR1 MNHEY, CDR2 SVGAGI. V lost 6 bases and J lost 2; bases outside the gene matches: 6. The CDR3 consists of 14 residues.

Only a few counts were recorded for this clone. J is TRBJ1-6 and V is TRBV7-3; D is unresolved. Trimming removed 3 bases at V and 6 bases at J, with 6 bases between. Germline V CDR1 and CDR2: SGHTA, FQGTGA. CDR3 length equals 13 residues. DNA for the CDR3: TGTGCCAGCAGCTTGACTAGTAATTCACCCCTCCACTTT. Its translation is CASSLTSNSPLHF.

In this sample, this clone turned up a few times. The chain recombines TRBV7-2 with TRBJ1-1; possibly TRBD1 for D (6 bases). The CDR3 loop spans 16 amino acids. Germline V gene lookup returns CDR1 SGHTA and CDR2 FQGNSA. The ends were cut back, 0 bases at V and 2 bases at J, with 13 bases in the middle. CDR3: CASSLAGVQGNTEAFF. The CDR3, as DNA: TGTGCCAGCAGCTTAGCGGGGGTACAGGGTAACACTGAAGCTTTCTTT.

This clone was counted only a few times. One end of the junction does not line up with germline, which may come from a read error. The genes are TRBV7-7 and TRBJ2-2; 7 nucleotides agree with TRBD1. Germline-derived CDR1 and CDR2 are SSHAT and FNYEAQ (reference sequence). The CDR3 spans 15 residues. CDR3 coding DNA: TGTGCTAGCAGCTTAACGACAGGGCATGACGGGGAGCTGTTTTTT. Its protein is CASSLTTGHDGELFF. Looking up the rest from reference TRBV7-7 and TRBJ2-2 gives the full variable domain: GAGVSQSPRYKVTKRGQDVTLRCDPISSHATLYWYQQALGQGPEFLTYFNYEAQPDKSGLPSDRFSAERPEGSISTLTIQRTEQRDSAMYRCASSLTTGHDGELFFGEGSRLTVL.

This clone appeared a few times. The chain has TRBV5-1 and TRBJ2-5; TRBD2 agrees at 11 bases. Trimming took 4 bases from V and 5 from J; bases not matched to a gene: 10. This CDR3 comprises 16 residues. Germline loops: CDR1 SGHRS, CDR2 YFSETQ. The CDR3 region has the DNA TGCGCCAGCAGCCCACAAACTAGCGGGAGTACTGAGACCCAGTACTTC. Its translation: CASSPQTSGSTETQYF.

The chain links TRBV2 to TRBJ2-1; 8 positions match TRBD2. Per germline, CDR1 SNHLY and CDR2 FYNNEI. V was pared by 6 bases and J by 1 base, with 5 bases of the junction left unmatched. This CDR3 is built from 15 residues. The CDR3 sequence: CASSPGTSSYNEQFF. CDR3 coding DNA: TGTGCCAGCAGCCCCGGGACTAGTTCCTACAATGAGCAGTTCTTC.

The chain employs TRBV29-1 and TRBJ2-1; 8 positions agree with TRBD1. Losses at the gene ends were 3 bases for V and 7 bases for J; bases not matched to a gene: 8. CDR3 length: 14 amino acids. CDR1 and CDR2 (germline): SQVTM, ANQGSEA. CDR3: CSVDGQGGGNEQFF. The CDR3 DNA is TGCAGCGTTGATGGACAGGGTGGGGGAAATGAGCAGTTCTTC.

The CDR3 region is CAWSGDRGEKLFF. The CDR3 DNA reads TGTGCCTGGAGTGGGGACAGAGGTGAAAAACTGTTTTTT. V is TRBV30 and J is TRBJ1-4; 7 nucleotides line up with TRBD1. CDR1 and CDR2 (germline): GTSNPN, SVGIG (reference sequence). V lost 1 base, J lost 7 bases, and 3 bases stayed unmatched. The CDR3 totals 13 residues.

The rearrangement links TRBV6-5 to TRBJ2-3, with 7 bases identical to TRBD2. This CDR3 is built from 15 residues. The germline CDR1 and CDR2 sequences are MNHEY and SVGAGI. The trim removed 3 bases at V and 4 bases at J, leaving 7 bases unmatched. The CDR3 DNA follows: TGTGCCAGCAGTTATTCAAGCGGGGACTCAGATACGCAGTATTTT. Its protein is CASSYSSGDSDTQYF.

This clone was picked up a small number of times. The chain uses TRBV29-1 and TRBJ1-4, with D possibly TRBD1 on 5 matching bases. V was clipped by 6 bases and J by 4 bases, with 12 bases between them. The CDR3 is 13 residues long. Germline assignment: CDR1 SQVTM and CDR2 ANQGSEA. CDR3 DNA: TGCAGCGTGGACGGAGGGGATAATGAAAAACTGTTTTTT. Its protein product is CSVDGGDNEKLFF.

The chain joins TRBV7-6 to TRBJ1-5; D is perhaps TRBD1 (5 bases). This CDR3 comprises 17 residues. Deletions cut 2 bases from V and 3 bases from J, with 17 bases between. Germline assignment: CDR1 SGHVS and CDR2 FNYEAQ. CDR3 amino acids: CASSLFGGGLDNQPQHF. As DNA, the CDR3 is TGTGCCAGCAGCTTATTCGGGGGGGGTCTGGACAATCAGCCCCAGCATTTT.

This clone came up a few times. The chain joins TRBV18 to TRBJ2-7; TRBD1 is a possible D gene (6 bases). Germline CDR1 and CDR2: KGHSH and LQKENI. The V end lost 8 bases, the J end lost 4 bases, and 18 bases lay between the germline ends. The CDR3 loop spans 14 amino acids. CDR3 protein: CASTPGTSLYEQYF. The CDR3 DNA follows: TGTGCCAGCACGCCCGGGACATCCTTATACGAGCAGTACTTC.

In its sample, this clone was seen a few times. The CDR3 nucleotides are TGTGCCAGCAGTGAATCCCCTGCTAGCGGGAAAAACATTCAGTACTTC. The encoded protein is CASSESPASGKNIQYF. J is TRBJ2-4 and V is TRBV2; 8 bases match TRBD2. With V trimmed by 2 bases and J by 4 bases, 7 bases remained unmatched. The CDR3 is 16 amino acids. CDR1 and CDR2 from the germline V gene are SNHLY and FYNNEI.

The sample holds a few counts of this clone. The rearrangement uses TRBV25-1 and TRBJ2-2; D is possibly TRBD1 (6 bases). The ends were cut back, 7 bases at V and 6 bases at J, with 6 bases in the middle. The germline V gene has CDR1 MGHDK and CDR2 SYGVNS. This CDR3 contains 11 residues. The CDR3 sequence is CASKGAGELFF. The CDR3 coding sequence is TGTGCCAGCAAGGGGGCCGGGGAGCTGTTTTTT.

This clone showed up just a few times. The chain joins TRBV28 to TRBJ1-6; D call uncertain. The length of the CDR3 is 14 residues. Trimming took off 5 bases at V and 11 bases at J, with 16 bases between the two ends. Germline V gene data show CDR1 as MDHEN and CDR2 as SYDVKM. The CDR3 DNA follows: TGTGCCAGCAGTCTATACATGGGTGGAGCACCCCTCCACTTT. Its translation is CASSLYMGGAPLHF.

The chain carries TRBV19 and TRBJ1-5; D might be TRBD1 (6 bases). Trimming took 0 bases from V and 0 from J, leaving 12 bases between them. The CDR3 runs 17 residues. Germline-derived CDR1 and CDR2 are LNHDA and SQIVND (reference sequence). DNA of the CDR3: TGTGCCAGTAGTATAGATGCCCAGGGGTTTAGCAATCAGCCCCAGCATTTT. Residues: CASSIDAQGFSNQPQHF.

This clone has more than one count but fewer than ten. The rearrangement links TRBV30 to TRBJ2-5, with 7 bases aligning to TRBD1. Per the germline V gene, CDR1 is GTSNPN and CDR2 is SVGIG (reference sequence). The junction had 6 bases not matched to a gene; V was cut back by 0 bases and J by 5 bases. The CDR3 is made up of 14 amino acids. In nucleotides, the CDR3 is TGTGCCTGGAGTGTACAGGGGTCCTCGGAGACCCAGTACTTC. This encodes CAWSVQGSSETQYF.

The rearrangement uses TRBV19 and TRBJ2-2; 8 bases fit TRBD2. Germline V gene lookup returns CDR1 LNHDA and CDR2 SQIVND (reference sequence). The V gene end was trimmed by 7 bases and the J gene end by 1 base; junction bases not matched to a gene: 5. The CDR3 contains 15 residues. DNA of the CDR3: TGTGCCAGTATCCGGACTAGCCAGAACACCGGGGAGCTGTTTTTT. Translated, it gives CASIRTSQNTGELFF.

In its sample, this clone was seen a few times. The chain couples TRBV19 to TRBJ1-1, with unresolved D. Trimming removed 6 bases from V and 1 base from J, with 12 bases in between. The CDR3 extends over 14 amino acids. The germline gives CDR1 LNHDA, CDR2 SQIVND (reference sequence). CDR3 protein: CASSPLRENTEAFF. Here the CDR3 DNA reads TGTGCCAGTAGCCCATTACGGGAGAACACTGAAGCTTTCTTT. Full variable domain (rest looked up from reference TRBV19 and TRBJ1-1): DGGITQSPKYLFRKEGQNVTLSCEQNLNHDAMYWYRQDPGQGLRLIYYSQIVNDFQKGDIAEGYSVSREKKESFPLTVTSAQKNPTAFYLCASSPLRENTEAFFGQGTRLTVV.

The chain links TRBV27 to TRBJ2-1; 14 bases map to TRBD2. V was clipped by 4 bases and J by 8 bases; unmatched bases: 1. CDR1 and CDR2 from the germline V gene are MNHEY and SMNVEV (reference sequence). The CDR3 runs to 14 residues. Here the CDR3 DNA reads TGTGCCAGCAGTTGGGGACTAGCGGGGGATGAGCAGTTCTTC. Its translation: CASSWGLAGDEQFF.

J is TRBJ1-1 and V is TRBV19, with D unclear. The CDR3 covers 10 residues. Trimming took 9 bases from V and 2 from J, leaving 4 bases between them. The germline gives CDR1 LNHDA, CDR2 SQIVND (reference sequence). The DNA of the CDR3 is TGTGCCAGCCCAAACACTGAAGCTTTCTTT. Protein: CASPNTEAFF.

V is TRBV30 and J is TRBJ2-7, with D unclear. This CDR3 comprises 15 residues. CDR1 and CDR2 from the germline V gene are GTSNPN and SVGIG (reference sequence). Between the trimmed V and J ends, which lost 0 bases and 1 base, there was a span of 13 bases. CDR3 sequence reads: CAWSVPRRPSYEQYF. Written as DNA, the CDR3 is TGTGCCTGGAGTGTACCCCGCAGGCCTTCCTACGAGCAGTACTTC.

J is TRBJ2-7 and V is TRBV6-1; the match to TRBD2 covers 16 bases. The CDR3 has 15 amino acids. Germline V gives CDR1 MNHNS, CDR2 SASEGT. The V gene end was trimmed by 5 bases and the J gene end by 6 bases; junction bases not matched to a gene: 4. In DNA, the CDR3 is TGTGCCAGCAGTCTGGGACTAGCGGGAGGGGCCGAGCAGTACTTC. This sequence encodes CASSLGLAGGAEQYF.

The CDR3 reads CASSLVPGQGAANTEAFF. The CDR3 nucleotides are TGTGCCAGCAGCTTAGTGCCGGGACAGGGGGCCGCGAACACTGAAGCTTTCTTT. The chain recombines TRBV7-8 with TRBJ1-1; TRBD1 matches at 12 bases. J gave up 1 base and V 1 base, and 7 bases lay outside the gene matches. CDR3 length: 18 residues. CDR1 and CDR2 from the germline V gene are SGHVS and FQNEAQ.

This clone was seen at least ten times. V gene TRBV7-9 combines with J gene TRBJ1-2; D is ambiguous. V was clipped by 3 bases and J by 4 bases, with 12 bases between them. CDR1 and CDR2 (germline): SEHNR, FQNEAQ (reference sequence). The CDR3 is 14 residues long. DNA for the CDR3: TGTGCCAGCAGCTTTGGCGGTCTTGGCTATGGCTACACCTTC. Its translation: CASSFGGLGYGYTF.

The chain joins TRBV19 to TRBJ1-1; D is possibly TRBD1 (6 bases). V lost 5 bases and J lost 4, with 17 bases in between. This CDR3 spans 15 amino acids. The germline CDR1 and CDR2 sequences are LNHDA and SQIVND (reference sequence). The DNA of the CDR3 is TGTGCCAGTAGTGGAGGCCGAACAGGGCCCACTGAAGCTTTCTTT. Protein product: CASSGGRTGPTEAFF. The variable domain in full, completed from reference TRBV19 and TRBJ1-1, reads DGGITQSPKYLFRKEGQNVTLSCEQNLNHDAMYWYRQDPGQGLRLIYYSQIVNDFQKGDIAEGYSVSREKKESFPLTVTSAQKNPTAFYLCASSGGRTGPTEAFFGQGTRLTVV.

DNA for the CDR3: TGTGCCAGCAGCGTGGCGGGGTCCCCTGGGGCCAACGTCCTGACTTTC. Residues: CASSVAGSPGANVLTF. The genes are TRBV9 and TRBJ2-6; TRBD2 is a possible D gene (6 bases). V was cut by 2 bases and J by 2 bases, with 11 bases left in between. The CDR3 covers 16 residues. Per the germline V gene, CDR1 is SGDLS and CDR2 is YYNGEE. The full variable domain, completed using reference TRBV9 and TRBJ2-6, is DSGVTQTPKHLITATGQRVTLRCSPRSGDLSVYWYQQSLDQGLQFLIQYYNGEERAKGNILERFSAQQFPDLHSELNLSSLELGDSALYFCASSVAGSPGANVLTFGAGSRLTVL.